This T cell receptor (beta chain) was retrieved from a study of shared clonotypes between healthy human individuals. Study results and caveats: Compared with clonotypes that all four donors shared, non-shared clonotypes had lower generation probabilities.

V was trimmed by 0 bases and J by 2 bases, leaving 21 bases between them. Germline V gene lookup returns CDR1 SGDLS and CDR2 YYNGEE. The CDR3 sequence is 19 residues long. Here immunoSEQ multiplex PCR was the method, and the copy in TCRdb shows in-frame clones only, minus some. Of about 2.2 million clones listed, 90% to 95% are singletons. Cells designated naive CD8 were CD45RO-negative and were positively selected for CCR7, with terminally differentiated effector memory CD45RA+ cells excluded. Points on this clone: Its antigen is undetermined.

The sequence was obtained from a man younger than 35 in good health. Some clones in this sample may be carry-over from other donors' samples. V usage is TRBV9 and J usage is TRBJ1-5; the D is unclear. The sequenced material came from naive CD8+ T cells from PBMCs. The CDR3 reads CASSVATREGSFGNQPQHF. The DNA of the CDR3 is TGTGCCAGCAGCGTAGCTACCCGGGAGGGTTCTTTTGGCAATCAGCCCCAGCATTTT.